Sample share makes the clone carrying this T cell receptor beta chain medium-sized. The antigen remains undetermined. V was shortened by 6 bases and J by 5 bases, with 11 bases between the two germline ends. Germline V CDR1 and CDR2: SNHLY, FYNNEI. The CDR3 is 12 residues long. Time point noted: peripheral blood 6 weeks after treatment start. Every patient provided from 1 to 8 samples, collected pretreatment and on-treatment. These data originate in a study of PD-L1 blockade in urothelial cancer. Study overall: Blood was subjected to analysis at 3 weeks (second dose) and 6 weeks following treatment start.

General observations from the study: Improved survival was predicted by pretreatment blood TCR clonality below the median.

The data were produced by immunoSEQ multiplex PCR, yet TCRdb's version contains in-frame clones alone and is incomplete. This table holds 50,000 or so clones, about 85% found once. Sequencing was performed on PBMCs, taken around atezolizumab (anti-PD-L1) treatment. The chain is built from TRBV2 and TRBJ2-7; possible D gene TRBD1, 6 bases. The sequence came from a man aged 50 to 59 with urothelial cancer. The CDR3 here is CASRGQSHEQYF. The CDR3, as DNA: TGTGCCAGCAGGGGACAAAGCCACGAGCAGTACTTC.